Reported below is one TCR beta chain. The sample is drawn from a study of blood T cell repertoires in COVID-19. Study overall: The study drew acute and convalescent COVID-19 samples from the United States, Italy and Spain. In each case, the material was cDNA or gDNA derived from T cells, B-cell-depleted T cells, or PBMCs.

V lost 5 bases, J lost 4 bases, and 14 bases lay in between. The CDR3 totals 15 residues. Looked up from germline, CDR1 is SGHTA and CDR2 is FQGNSA. In the original processing: Reference gene primers were amplified, and this amplification served to estimate nucleated cell counts. Libraries were prepared by immunoSEQ multiplex PCR; TCRdb keeps only in-frame clonotypes and omits some of them. V, J and clone size are taken as reported in that table, and D and trimming were inferred from the DNA itself. The sample has some 150,000 clones, about 86% seen once. Specimen: peripheral blood. The receptor was derived from an older woman with active or convalescent COVID-19. This sequence joins TRBV7-2 and TRBJ2-2; D might be TRBD1 (7 bases). The CDR3 reads CASSPGGTVTGELFF. The CDR3 region has the DNA TGTGCCAGCAGCCCAGGAGGGACAGTCACCGGGGAGCTGTTTTTT.